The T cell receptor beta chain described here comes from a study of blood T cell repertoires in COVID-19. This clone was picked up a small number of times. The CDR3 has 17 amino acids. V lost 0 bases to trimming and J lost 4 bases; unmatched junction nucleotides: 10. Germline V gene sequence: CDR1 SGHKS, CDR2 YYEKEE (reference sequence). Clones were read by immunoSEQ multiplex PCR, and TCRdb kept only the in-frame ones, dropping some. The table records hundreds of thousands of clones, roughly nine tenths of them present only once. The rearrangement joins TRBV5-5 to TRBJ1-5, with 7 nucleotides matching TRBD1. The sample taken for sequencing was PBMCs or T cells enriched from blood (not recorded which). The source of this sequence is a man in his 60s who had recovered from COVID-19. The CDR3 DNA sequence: TGTGCCAGCAGCTTGGAGGCTTGGAGGGGGCGGAATCAGCCCCAGCATTTT. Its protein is CASSLEAWRGRNQPQHF.